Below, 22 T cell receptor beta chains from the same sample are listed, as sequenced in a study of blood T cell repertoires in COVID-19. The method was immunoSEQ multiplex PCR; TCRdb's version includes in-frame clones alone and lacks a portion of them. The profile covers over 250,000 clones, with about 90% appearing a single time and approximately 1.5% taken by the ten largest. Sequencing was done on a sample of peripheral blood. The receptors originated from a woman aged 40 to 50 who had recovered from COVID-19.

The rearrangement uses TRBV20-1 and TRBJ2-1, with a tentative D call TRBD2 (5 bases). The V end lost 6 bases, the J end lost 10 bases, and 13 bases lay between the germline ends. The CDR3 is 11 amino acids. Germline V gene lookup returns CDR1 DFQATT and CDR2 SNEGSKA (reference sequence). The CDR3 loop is CSARAWGEQFF. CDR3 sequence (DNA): TGCAGTGCGAGGGCGTGGGGAGAGCAGTTCTTC.

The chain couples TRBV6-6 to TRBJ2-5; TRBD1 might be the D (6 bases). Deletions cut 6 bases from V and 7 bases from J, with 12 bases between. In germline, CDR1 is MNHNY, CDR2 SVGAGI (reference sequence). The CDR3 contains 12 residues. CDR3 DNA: TGTGCCAGCAGCCTCGACAGGCTGACCCAGTACTTC. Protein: CASSLDRLTQYF.

CDR3: CASSLGQGQGYEQFF. DNA of the CDR3: TGTGCCAGCAGCTTAGGCCAGGGACAGGGGTATGAGCAGTTCTTC. The chain is built from TRBV7-7 and TRBJ2-1, with 10 bases that match TRBD1. V trimming: 1 base; J trimming: 8 bases; junction bases outside the gene matches: 5. The CDR3 runs 15 residues. CDR1 and CDR2 (germline): SSHAT, FNYEAQ (reference sequence).

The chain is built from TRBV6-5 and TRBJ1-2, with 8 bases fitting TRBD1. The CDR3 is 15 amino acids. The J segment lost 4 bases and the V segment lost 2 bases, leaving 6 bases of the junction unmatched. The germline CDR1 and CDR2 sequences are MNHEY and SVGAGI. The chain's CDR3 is CASSYDYRGGYGYTF. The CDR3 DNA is TGTGCCAGCAGTTACGACTACAGGGGGGGCTATGGCTACACCTTC.

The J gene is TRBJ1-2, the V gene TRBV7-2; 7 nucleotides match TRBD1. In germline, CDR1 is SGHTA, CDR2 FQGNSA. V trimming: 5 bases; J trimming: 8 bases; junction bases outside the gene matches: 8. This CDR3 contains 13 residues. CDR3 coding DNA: TGTGCCAGCAGCCACCAACGACAGGGCGGCTACACCTTC. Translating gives CASSHQRQGGYTF.

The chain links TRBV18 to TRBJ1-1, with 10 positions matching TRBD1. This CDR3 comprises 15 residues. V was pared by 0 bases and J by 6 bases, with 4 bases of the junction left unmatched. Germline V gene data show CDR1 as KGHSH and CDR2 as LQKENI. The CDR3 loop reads CASSPPTGGRAEAFF. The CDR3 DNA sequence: TGTGCCAGCTCACCACCGACAGGGGGCAGAGCTGAAGCTTTCTTT.

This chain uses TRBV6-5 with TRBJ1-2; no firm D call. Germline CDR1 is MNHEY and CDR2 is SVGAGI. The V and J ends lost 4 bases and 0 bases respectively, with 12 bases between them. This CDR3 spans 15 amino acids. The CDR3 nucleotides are TGTGCCAGCAGTTTTATCGCCTCAGCTAACTATGGCTACACCTTC. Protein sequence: CASSFIASANYGYTF.

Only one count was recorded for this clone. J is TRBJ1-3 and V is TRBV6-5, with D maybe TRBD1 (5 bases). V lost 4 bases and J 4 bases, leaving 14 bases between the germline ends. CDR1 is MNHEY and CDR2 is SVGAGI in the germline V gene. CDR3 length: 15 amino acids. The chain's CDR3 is CASSFDSRSGNTIYF. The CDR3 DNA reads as TGTGCCAGCAGTTTCGACAGTAGAAGCGGAAACACCATATATTTT.

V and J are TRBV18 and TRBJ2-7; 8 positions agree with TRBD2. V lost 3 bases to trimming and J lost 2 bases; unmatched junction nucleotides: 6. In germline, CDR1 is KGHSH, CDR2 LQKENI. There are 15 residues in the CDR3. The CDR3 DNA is TGTGCCAGCTCACCCTCCGGCGGGGGGACCTACGAGCAGTACTTC. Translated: CASSPSGGGTYEQYF.

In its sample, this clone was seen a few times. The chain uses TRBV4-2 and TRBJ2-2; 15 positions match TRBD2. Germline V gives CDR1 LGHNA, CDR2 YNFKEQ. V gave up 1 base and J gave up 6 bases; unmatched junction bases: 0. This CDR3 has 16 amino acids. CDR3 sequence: CASSQGTSGGAGELFF. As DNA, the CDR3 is TGTGCCAGCAGCCAAGGGACTAGCGGGGGGGCCGGGGAGCTGTTTTTT.

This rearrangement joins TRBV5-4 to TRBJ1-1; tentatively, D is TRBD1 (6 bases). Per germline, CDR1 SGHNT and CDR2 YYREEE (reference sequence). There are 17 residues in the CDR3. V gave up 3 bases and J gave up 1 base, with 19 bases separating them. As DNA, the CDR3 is TGTGCCAGCAGCTCCCTGGGGGGGCTGTTCGGGAACACTGAAGCTTTCTTT. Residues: CASSSLGGLFGNTEAFF.

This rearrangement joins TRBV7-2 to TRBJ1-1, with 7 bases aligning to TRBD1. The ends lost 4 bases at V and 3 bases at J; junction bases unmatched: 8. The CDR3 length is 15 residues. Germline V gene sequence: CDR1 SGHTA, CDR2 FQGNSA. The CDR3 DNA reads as TGTGCCAGCAGCTCCCGCAGGGGGTACTACACTGAAGCTTTCTTT. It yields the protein CASSSRRGYYTEAFF.

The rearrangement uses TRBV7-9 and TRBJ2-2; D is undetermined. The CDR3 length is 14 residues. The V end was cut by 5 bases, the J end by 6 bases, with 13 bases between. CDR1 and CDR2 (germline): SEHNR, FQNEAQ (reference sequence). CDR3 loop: CASSPFVAAGELFF. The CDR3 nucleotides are TGTGCCAGCAGCCCGTTTGTGGCGGCCGGGGAGCTGTTTTTT.

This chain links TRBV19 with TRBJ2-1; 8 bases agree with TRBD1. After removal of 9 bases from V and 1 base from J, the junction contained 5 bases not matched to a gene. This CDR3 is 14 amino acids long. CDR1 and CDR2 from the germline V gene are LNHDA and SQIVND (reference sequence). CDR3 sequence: CASRTGSSYNEQFF. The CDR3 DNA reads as TGTGCCAGCCGGACAGGGAGTTCCTACAATGAGCAGTTCTTC.

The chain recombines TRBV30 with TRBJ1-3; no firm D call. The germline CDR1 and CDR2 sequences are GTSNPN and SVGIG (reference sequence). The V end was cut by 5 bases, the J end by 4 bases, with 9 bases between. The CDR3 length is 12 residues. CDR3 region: CAWDLGGNTIYF. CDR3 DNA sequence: TGTGCCTGGGACCTCGGGGGAAACACCATATATTTT.

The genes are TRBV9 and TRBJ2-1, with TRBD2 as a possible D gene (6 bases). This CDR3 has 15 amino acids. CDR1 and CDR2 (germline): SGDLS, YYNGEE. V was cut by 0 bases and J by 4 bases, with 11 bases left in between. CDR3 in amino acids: CASSVEAGPYNEQFF. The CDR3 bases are TGTGCCAGCAGCGTAGAAGCGGGCCCATACAATGAGCAGTTCTTC.

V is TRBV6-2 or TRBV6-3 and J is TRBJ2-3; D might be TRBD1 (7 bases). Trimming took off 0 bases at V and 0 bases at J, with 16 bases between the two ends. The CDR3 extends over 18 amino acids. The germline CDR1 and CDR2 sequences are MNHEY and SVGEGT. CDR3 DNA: TGTGCCAGCAGTTACTCCCGCGGGACAGAGGATAGCACAGATACGCAGTATTTT. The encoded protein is CASSYSRGTEDSTDTQYF.

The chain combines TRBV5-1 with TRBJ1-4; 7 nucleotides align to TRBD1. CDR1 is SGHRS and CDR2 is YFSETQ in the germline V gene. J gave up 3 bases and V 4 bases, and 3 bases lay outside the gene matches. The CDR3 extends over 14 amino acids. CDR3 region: CASSTGQPNEKLFF. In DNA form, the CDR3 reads TGCGCCAGCAGCACGGGACAGCCTAATGAAAAACTGTTTTTT.

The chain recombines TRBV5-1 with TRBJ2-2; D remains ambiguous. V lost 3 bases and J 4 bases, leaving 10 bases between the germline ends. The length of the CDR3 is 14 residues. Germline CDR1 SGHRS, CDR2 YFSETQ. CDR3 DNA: TGCGCCAGCAGCTACGGGTCGCTCACCGGGGAGCTGTTTTTT. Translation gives CASSYGSLTGELFF.

The CDR3 protein is CASSQATAGTGTETQYF. CDR3 nucleotide sequence: TGCGCCAGCAGCCAAGCCACCGCGGGGACAGGGACAGAGACCCAGTACTTC. V gene TRBV4-3 combines with J gene TRBJ2-5; the match to TRBD1 covers 9 bases. This CDR3 has 17 residues. The germline V gene encodes CDR1 LGHNA and CDR2 YSLEER. J was trimmed by 4 bases and V by 1 base; bases with no gene match: 10.

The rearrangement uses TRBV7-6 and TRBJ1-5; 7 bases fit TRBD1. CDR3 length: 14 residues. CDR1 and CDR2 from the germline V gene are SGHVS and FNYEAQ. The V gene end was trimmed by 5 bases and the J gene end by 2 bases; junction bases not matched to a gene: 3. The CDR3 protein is CASSHTGGNQPQHF. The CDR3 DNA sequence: TGTGCCAGCAGCCACACAGGGGGCAATCAGCCCCAGCATTTT.

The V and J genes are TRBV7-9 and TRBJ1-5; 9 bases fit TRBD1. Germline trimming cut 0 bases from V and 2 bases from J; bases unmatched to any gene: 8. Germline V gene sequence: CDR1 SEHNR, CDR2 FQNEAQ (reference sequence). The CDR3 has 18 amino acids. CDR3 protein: CASSLARGQGRGNQPQHF. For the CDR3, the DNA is TGTGCCAGCAGCTTAGCGAGGGGACAGGGCAGGGGCAATCAGCCCCAGCATTTT.